One sample yielded the 6 T cell receptor beta chains listed below, sequenced in a study of glioma-infiltrating T cells (dated by TCRdb to about 2016). Sequencing took place on an Illumina MiSeq. TCR alpha and beta CDR3 regions were amplified with the iRepertoire nested amplicon-rescue multiplex PCR (arm-PCR) platform from RNA. TCRdb ran its own pipeline on the public reads, namely fastp trimming at Q25 and MiXCR clone calling, and kept in-frame beta chains. Rows are unified per CDR3 protein, each entry keeping the most common DNA and genes. Within this sample are about 130,000 distinct CDR3 sequences, with 24% of them counted one time only. Together, the top ten hold about a quarter of the sample. Sequences were obtained from glioma tissue, nonneoplastic brain tissue, or PBMCs (not recorded which). The receptors shown here come from a human donor with low-grade glioma or glioblastoma, undergoing nonglioma brain surgery, or in good health (not recorded which).

This chain's CDR3 is CSVARLPQADTQYF. CDR3 DNA: TGCAGCGTTGCCCGACTACCACAGGCTGATACGCAGTATTTT. The V gene is TRBV29-1, the J gene TRBJ2-3; D possibly uses TRBD1 or TRBD2 (5 bases each). Germline values: CDR1 SQVTM, CDR2 ANQGSEA. This CDR3 is 14 amino acids long. The V end lost 4 bases, the J end lost 6 bases, and 17 bases lay between the germline ends.

The rearrangement uses TRBV24-1 and TRBJ2-3; D is unresolved. Germline V gene data show CDR1 as KGHDR and CDR2 as SFDVKD. This CDR3 has 12 residues. V was clipped by 4 bases and J by 6 bases, with 7 bases between them. DNA for the CDR3: TGTGCCACCAGTGACCCCTTGGATACGCAGTATTTT. It translates to CATSDPLDTQYF.

Of note for this clonotype: This may come from a read error, since a much larger clone is one base off. The chain couples TRBV20-1 to TRBJ1-2; a weak D match, TRBD1 (6 bases). V was pared by 6 bases and J by 7 bases, with 18 bases between. Germline V gene lookup returns CDR1 DFQATT and CDR2 SNEGSKA (reference sequence). CDR3 length: 13 residues. CDR3 sequence: CSAPRGPTCGYTF. The DNA for the CDR3 is TGCAGTGCCCCCAGGGGACCTACCTGTGGCTACACCTTC.

This clonotype has just a few counts. Written as DNA, the CDR3 is TGTGCCCAACCAGATACGCAGTATTTT. It encodes CAQPDTQYF. The chain uses TRBV2 and TRBJ2-3; no clear D. From germline, CDR1 is SNHLY and CDR2 FYNNEI. V was trimmed by 11 bases and J by 4 bases, leaving 4 bases between them. CDR3 length: 9 amino acids.

In this sample, this clonotype turned up many times. The chain uses TRBV28 and TRBJ1-1; D is undetermined. Trimming took off 4 bases at V and 1 base at J, with 4 bases between the two ends. This CDR3 region has 12 residues. CDR1 MDHEN and CDR2 SYDVKM come from the germline V gene. For the CDR3, the DNA is TGTGCCAGCAGTTATGAGAACACTGAAGCTTTCTTT. This codes for CASSYENTEAFF.

This clonotype has only a few counts. The J gene is TRBJ2-3, the V gene TRBV7-9; maybe TRBD2 (6 bases). Trimming left V 4 bases short and J 4 bases short, with 18 bases between. CDR1 is SEHNR, CDR2 FQNEAQ, per germline (reference sequence). This CDR3 contains 16 residues. CDR3 sequence (DNA): TGTGCCAGCAGCTACCCGAAGGAGGGAGACCCAGATACGCAGTATTTT. Residues: CASSYPKEGDPDTQYF.